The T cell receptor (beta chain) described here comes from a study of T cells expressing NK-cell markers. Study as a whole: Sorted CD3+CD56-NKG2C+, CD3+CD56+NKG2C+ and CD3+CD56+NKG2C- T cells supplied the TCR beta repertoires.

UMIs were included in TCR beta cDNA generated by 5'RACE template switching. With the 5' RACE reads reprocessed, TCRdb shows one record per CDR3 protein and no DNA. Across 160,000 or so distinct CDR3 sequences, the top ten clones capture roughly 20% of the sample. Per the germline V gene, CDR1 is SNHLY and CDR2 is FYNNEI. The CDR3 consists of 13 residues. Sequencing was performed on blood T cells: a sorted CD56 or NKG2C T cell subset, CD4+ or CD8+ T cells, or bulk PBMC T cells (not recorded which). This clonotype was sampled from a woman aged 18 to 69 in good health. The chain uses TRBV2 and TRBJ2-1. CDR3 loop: CASSLYSGNEQFF. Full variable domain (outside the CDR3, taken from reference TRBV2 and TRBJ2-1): EPEVTQTPSHQVTQMGQEVILRCVPISNHLYFYWYRQILGQKVEFLVSFYNNEISEKSEIFDDQFSVERPDGSNFTLKIRSTKLEDSAMYFCASSLYSGNEQFFGPGTRLTVL.